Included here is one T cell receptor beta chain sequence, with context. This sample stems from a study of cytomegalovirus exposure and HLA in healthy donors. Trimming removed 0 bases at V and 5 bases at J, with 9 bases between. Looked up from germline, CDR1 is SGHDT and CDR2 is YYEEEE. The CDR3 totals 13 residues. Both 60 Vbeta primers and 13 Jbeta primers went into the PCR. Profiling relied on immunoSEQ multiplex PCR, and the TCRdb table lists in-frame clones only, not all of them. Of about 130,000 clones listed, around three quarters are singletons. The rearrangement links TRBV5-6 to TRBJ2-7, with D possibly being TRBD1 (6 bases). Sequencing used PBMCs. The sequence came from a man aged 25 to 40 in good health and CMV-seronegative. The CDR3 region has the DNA TGTGCCAGCAGCTTGGCGGCAGGGGACGAGCAGTACTTC. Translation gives CASSLAAGDEQYF.